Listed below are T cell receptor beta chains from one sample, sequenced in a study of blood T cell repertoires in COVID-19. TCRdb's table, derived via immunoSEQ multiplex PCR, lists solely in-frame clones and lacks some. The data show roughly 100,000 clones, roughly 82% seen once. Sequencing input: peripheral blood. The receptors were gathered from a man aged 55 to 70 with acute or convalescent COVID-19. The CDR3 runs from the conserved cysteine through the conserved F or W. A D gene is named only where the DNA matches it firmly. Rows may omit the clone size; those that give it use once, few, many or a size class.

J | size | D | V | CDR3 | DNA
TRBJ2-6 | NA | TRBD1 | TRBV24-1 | CATSDLPGQGAAGANVLTF | TGTGCCACCAGTGATTTACCGGGACAGGGGGCTGCTGGGGCCAACGTCCTGACTTTC
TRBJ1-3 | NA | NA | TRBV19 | CASSIEGYTIYF | TGTGCCAGTAGTATCGAGGGATACACCATATATTTT
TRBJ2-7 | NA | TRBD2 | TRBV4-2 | CASSQGLAGPYEQYF | TGTGCCAGCAGCCAAGGACTAGCGGGACCCTACGAGCAGTACTTC
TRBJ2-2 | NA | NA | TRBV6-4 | CASSPEAGWNTGELFF | TGTGCCAGCAGCCCCGAAGCGGGCTGGAACACCGGGGAGCTGTTTTTT
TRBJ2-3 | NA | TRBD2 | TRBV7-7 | CASSLRLAGSTDTQYF | TGTGCTAGCAGCCTGAGACTAGCGGGAAGCACAGATACGCAGTATTTT
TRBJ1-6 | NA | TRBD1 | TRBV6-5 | CASRNPGQGVSPLHF | TGTGCCAGCAGGAATCCGGGACAGGGCGTTTCACCCCTCCACTTT
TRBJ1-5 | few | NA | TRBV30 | CAWADILGQPQHF | TGTGCCTGGGCGGACATCCTTGGCCAGCCCCAGCATTTT
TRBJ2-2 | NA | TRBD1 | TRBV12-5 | CASGTLTGVTGELFF | TGTGCTAGTGGAACCTTGACAGGGGTCACCGGGGAGCTGTTTTTT
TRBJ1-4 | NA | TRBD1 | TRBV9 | CASSRQGEGTNEKLFF | TGTGCCAGCAGCCGACAGGGTGAGGGAACTAATGAAAAACTGTTTTTT
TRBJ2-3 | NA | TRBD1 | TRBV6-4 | CASSTGQSTDTQYF | TGTGCCAGCAGTACGGGACAGAGCACAGATACGCAGTATTTT
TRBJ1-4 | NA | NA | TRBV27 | CASARGEKLFF | TGTGCCAGCGCGCGGGGGGAAAAACTGTTTTTT
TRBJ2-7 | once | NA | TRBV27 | CASSLLPTDKAYEQYF | TGTGCCAGCAGTTTATTACCGACGGACAAGGCCTACGAGCAGTACTTC
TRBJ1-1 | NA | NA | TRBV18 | CASSPPSDTEAFF | TGTGCCAGCTCACCACCCTCGGACACTGAAGCTTTCTTT
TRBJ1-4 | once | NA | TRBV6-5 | CASQAGGTNEKLFF | TGTGCCAGCCAGGCGGGCGGAACTAATGAAAAACTGTTTTTT
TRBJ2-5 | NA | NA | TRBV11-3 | CASSLDGRRGETQYF | TGTGCCAGCAGCTTAGATGGGCGGCGAGGGGAGACCCAGTACTTC
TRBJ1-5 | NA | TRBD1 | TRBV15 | CATSRTGQENQPQHF | TGTGCCACCAGCAGGACCGGACAGGAAAATCAGCCCCAGCATTTT
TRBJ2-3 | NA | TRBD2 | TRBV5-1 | CASKGLAVTDTQYF | TGCGCCAGCAAGGGACTAGCGGTTACAGATACGCAGTATTTT
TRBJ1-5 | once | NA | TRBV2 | CASSEGLQNQPQHF | TGTGCCAGCAGTGAAGGACTGCAGAATCAGCCCCAGCATTTT
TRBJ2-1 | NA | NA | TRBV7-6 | CASSLSGISYNEQFF | TGTGCCAGCAGCCTCAGCGGTATCTCCTACAATGAGCAGTTCTTC
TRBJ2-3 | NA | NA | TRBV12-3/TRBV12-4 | CASSLRRADTQYF | TGTGCCAGCAGTTTGCGTCGGGCAGATACGCAGTATTTT
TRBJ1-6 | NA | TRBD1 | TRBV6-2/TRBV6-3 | CASSRGDRNNSPLHF | TGTGCCAGCAGTCGAGGGGACAGGAATAATTCACCCCTCCACTTT
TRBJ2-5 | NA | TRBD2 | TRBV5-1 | CASSLPGGGETQYF | TGCGCCAGCAGCTTACCGGGAGGGGGAGAGACCCAGTACTTC
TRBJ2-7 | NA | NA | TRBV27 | CASSGSSYEQYF | TGTGCCAGTAGCGGAAGCTCCTACGAGCAGTACTTC
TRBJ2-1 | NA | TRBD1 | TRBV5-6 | CASSFDRGPYNEQFF | TGTGCCAGCAGCTTCGACAGGGGACCTTACAATGAGCAGTTCTTC
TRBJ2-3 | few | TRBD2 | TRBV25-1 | CASGLAGSATRTDTQYF | TGTGCCAGCGGACTAGCGGGTTCCGCTACCAGAACAGATACGCAGTATTTT
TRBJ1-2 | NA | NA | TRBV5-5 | CASSLAGGDPYGYTF | TGTGCCAGCAGCTTGGCGGGAGGGGACCCCTATGGCTACACCTTC